The next 26 T cell receptor beta chains were all read from a single sample in a study of cytomegalovirus exposure and HLA in healthy donors. Vbeta (60) and Jbeta (13) primers were used in the PCR. Measured with immunoSEQ multiplex PCR; TCRdb has only the in-frame clones, and not every one. The sample lists roughly 180,000 clones, approximately 81% occurring once. The sequencing input was PBMCs. Every receptor here comes from a female donor in good health and CMV-seronegative.

The chain links TRBV4-3 to TRBJ1-5; no firm D call. Germline assignment: CDR1 LGHNA and CDR2 YSLEER. V was shortened by 0 bases and J by 4 bases, with 10 bases between the two germline ends. The CDR3 has 15 amino acids. The CDR3 region is CASSQDFRENQPQHF. CDR3 nucleotide sequence: TGCGCCAGCAGCCAAGATTTTCGGGAAAATCAGCCCCAGCATTTT.

This chain uses TRBV25-1 with TRBJ2-4, with a tentative D call TRBD1 (6 bases). CDR3 length: 14 amino acids. The V gene's germline CDR1 is MGHDK and CDR2 SYGVNS. Trimming stripped 2 bases from V and 5 bases from J, with 10 bases between. The CDR3 here is CASSEEGVQNIQYF. In DNA form, the CDR3 reads TGTGCCAGCAGTGAAGAGGGGGTTCAAAACATTCAGTACTTC.

This clone was found a few times. The chain employs TRBV14 and TRBJ2-7, with TRBD2 matching 9 bases. V shed 9 bases and J 7 bases; nucleotides not matched to a gene: 10. In germline, CDR1 is SGHDN, CDR2 FVKESK. The CDR3 is made up of 13 amino acids. The CDR3 sequence is CASRASGTGEQYF. CDR3 in DNA: TGTGCCAGTCGGGCTAGCGGGACGGGGGAGCAGTACTTC.

The V gene is TRBV7-9, the J gene TRBJ2-6, with D unclear. The CDR3 consists of 13 residues. Germline loops: CDR1 SEHNR, CDR2 FQNEAQ (reference sequence). The V gene lost 5 bases and the J gene lost 1 base, with 3 bases spanning the gap. The CDR3 DNA reads as TGTGCCAGCAGCCGTTCTGGGGCCAACGTCCTGACTTTC. Protein: CASSRSGANVLTF.

This clone showed up just a few times. The rearrangement joins TRBV28 to TRBJ2-5, with a weak D call TRBD2 (5 bases). Matching the DNA end better, TRBJ2-7 makes the J call doubtful. Per the germline V gene, CDR1 is MDHEN and CDR2 is SYDVKM. This CDR3 spans 14 amino acids. In DNA, the CDR3 is TGTGCCAGCAGTTTTGTGGGGAGCTCCTACGAGCAGTACTTC. Translating it yields CASSFVGSSYEQYF.

The gene calls are TRBV5-4 and TRBJ2-5, with TRBD2 identical over 10 bases. TRBJ2-7 matches the DNA end more closely, so the J call is doubtful. The CDR3 length is 15 residues. Germline CDR1 is SGHNT and CDR2 is YYREEE (reference sequence). The CDR3 DNA reads as TGTGCCAGCAGCTCGCTAGCGGGAGTTCCCTACGAGCAGTACTTC. As protein: CASSSLAGVPYEQYF.

The rearrangement uses TRBV7-8 and TRBJ2-7; TRBD2 is a possible D gene (6 bases). Germline V CDR1 and CDR2: SGHVS, FQNEAQ. Trimming pared 6 bases from V and 3 bases from J, leaving 12 bases between. This CDR3 region has 13 residues. CDR3 DNA sequence: TGTGCCAGCAGGGGGGACTGGGGCTACGAGCAGTACTTC. This codes for CASRGDWGYEQYF.

The count of this clone is one. The V call is TRBV15, the J call TRBJ2-2; 7 positions match TRBD2. The CDR3 runs 16 residues. V lost 0 bases to trimming and J lost 4 bases; unmatched junction nucleotides: 5. Germline V gene sequence: CDR1 LNHNV, CDR2 YYDKDF (reference sequence). CDR3 sequence (DNA): TGTGCCACCAGCAGAGATGGGGACTACCTCACCGGGGAGCTGTTTTTT. The encoded protein is CATSRDGDYLTGELFF.

This chain connects TRBV18 to TRBJ1-4; D may be TRBD1 (6 bases). The CDR3 consists of 18 residues. CDR1 and CDR2 from the germline V gene are KGHSH and LQKENI. The V end lost 3 bases, the J end lost 8 bases, and 25 bases lay between the germline ends. As DNA, the CDR3 is TGTGCCAGCTCACCTTCCGGGACACTTCGGCCCCTGAACGAAAAACTGTTTTTT. It codes for CASSPSGTLRPLNEKLFF.

There are a few counts of this clone. This chain connects TRBV5-1 to TRBJ2-5; 9 bases fit TRBD1. The CDR3 runs to 14 residues. The V gene end was trimmed by 4 bases and the J gene end by 5 bases; junction bases not matched to a gene: 6. CDR1 is SGHRS and CDR2 is YFSETQ in the germline V gene. CDR3 sequence (DNA): TGCGCCAGCAGCACTGGACAGGGGCGTGAGACCCAGTACTTC. This codes for CASSTGQGRETQYF.

The V and J genes are TRBV5-4 and TRBJ2-2, with D perhaps TRBD2 (5 bases). CDR1 and CDR2 from the germline V gene are SGHNT and YYREEE (reference sequence). CDR3 length: 15 residues. The V end lost 3 bases, the J end lost 4 bases, and 13 bases lay between the germline ends. The CDR3 reads CASSSGVTSTGELFF. The CDR3 bases are TGTGCCAGCAGCTCCGGGGTGACGAGCACCGGGGAGCTGTTTTTT.

The chain combines TRBV30 with TRBJ2-7, with TRBD2 matching 9 bases. The germline gives CDR1 GTSNPN, CDR2 SVGIG (reference sequence). CDR3 size: 13 residues. The V and J ends lost 2 bases and 6 bases, in that order; junction bases with no gene match: 5. CDR3 sequence (DNA): TGTGCCTGGAGTCCGGGACTAGCCCTCGAGCAGTACTTC. Translation gives CAWSPGLALEQYF.

The chain recombines TRBV7-6 with TRBJ2-3; 12 nucleotides align to TRBD2. The CDR3 is made up of 19 amino acids. Germline V gene sequence: CDR1 SGHVS, CDR2 FNYEAQ. V gave up 6 bases and J gave up 0 bases; unmatched junction bases: 13. Here the CDR3 reads CASSQGLAGSGASTDTQYF. Written as DNA, the CDR3 is TGTGCCAGCAGTCAAGGACTAGCGGGATCGGGCGCTAGCACAGATACGCAGTATTTT.

CDR3 amino acids: CASSLEGVKPYEQYF. In nucleotides, the CDR3 is TGTGCCAGCAGCTTGGAAGGGGTAAAACCCTACGAGCAGTACTTC. This chain joins TRBV5-6 and TRBJ2-7, with D possibly being TRBD1 (5 bases). CDR1 and CDR2 (germline): SGHDT, YYEEEE. The CDR3 runs 15 residues. The ends were cut back, 0 bases at V and 2 bases at J, with 12 bases in the middle.

This clone has more than one count but fewer than ten. The chain carries TRBV5-1 and TRBJ2-7; a possible D gene is TRBD1 (6 bases). Germline V gives CDR1 SGHRS, CDR2 YFSETQ. This CDR3 is built from 15 residues. The V gene lost 0 bases and the J gene lost 5 bases, with 15 bases spanning the gap. CDR3 DNA: TGCGCCAGCAGCTTGGAGGGGGTTAAATCAGACGAGCAGTACTTC. This sequence encodes CASSLEGVKSDEQYF.

J is TRBJ1-2 and V is TRBV28, with TRBD1 as a possible D gene (5 bases). This CDR3 comprises 14 residues. Germline V gene sequence: CDR1 MDHEN, CDR2 SYDVKM. The V and J ends lost 2 bases and 2 bases respectively, with 9 bases between them. CDR3 DNA: TGTGCCAGCAGTTTAATGGGACTGAACTATGGCTACACCTTC. Amino acids: CASSLMGLNYGYTF.

V usage is TRBV2 and J usage is TRBJ1-2; the match to TRBD1 covers 9 bases. CDR3 length equals 15 residues. CDR1 SNHLY and CDR2 FYNNEI come from the germline V gene. V lost 5 bases, J lost 7 bases, and 11 bases stayed unmatched. CDR3 residues: CASSYVAGQGSGYTF. The CDR3 region has the DNA TGTGCCAGCAGTTACGTCGCGGGACAGGGTAGTGGCTACACCTTC. The entire variable domain, with the rest obtained from reference TRBV2 and TRBJ1-2, is as follows: EPEVTQTPSHQVTQMGQEVILRCVPISNHLYFYWYRQILGQKVEFLVSFYNNEISEKSEIFDDQFSVERPDGSNFTLKIRSTKLEDSAMYFCASSYVAGQGSGYTFGSGTRLTVV.

V usage is TRBV21-1 and J usage is TRBJ1-2. TRBV21-1 is a recognized pseudogene. The CDR3 is 16 amino acids. The CDR3 coding sequence is TGTGCCAGCACCATTTGGAGACCAAAGTTCCTCTATGGCTACACCTTC. This gives the protein CASTIWRPKFLYGYTF.

This rearrangement joins TRBV4-1 to TRBJ2-5, with 10 bases that match TRBD2. The end of the DNA is better explained by TRBJ2-7, so the J call may be wrong. The CDR3 extends over 16 amino acids. CDR1 and CDR2 (germline): MGHRA, YSYEKL. DNA for the CDR3: TGCGCCAGCAGCCAAGGGTCGGGACTAGCGAGGGACGAGCAGTACTTC. Its protein is CASSQGSGLARDEQYF.

J is TRBJ1-3 and V is TRBV28; TRBD1 might be the D (6 bases). CDR1 MDHEN and CDR2 SYDVKM come from the germline V gene. The CDR3 runs 16 residues. V was shortened by 5 bases and J by 0 bases, with 14 bases between the two germline ends. CDR3 region: CASSVNRAISGNTIYF. The CDR3 coding sequence is TGTGCCAGCAGTGTCAACAGGGCCATCTCTGGAAACACCATATATTTT. The variable domain in full, completed from reference TRBV28 and TRBJ1-3, reads DVKVTQSSRYLVKRTGEKVFLECVQDMDHENMFWYRQDPGLGLRLIYFSYDVKMKEKGDIPEGYSVSREKKERFSLILESASTNQTSMYLCASSVNRAISGNTIYFGEGSWLTVV.

J is TRBJ2-1 and V is TRBV19, with 11 bases that match TRBD1. CDR1 is LNHDA, CDR2 SQIVND, per germline (reference sequence). J lost 8 bases, V lost 6 bases, and 6 bases had no gene match. This CDR3 spans 14 amino acids. The chain's CDR3 is CASRQDRGQDEQFF. DNA for the CDR3: TGTGCCAGTAGACAGGACAGGGGGCAGGATGAGCAGTTCTTC.

This clone came up once. This chain joins TRBV5-1 and TRBJ2-3; TRBD1 agrees at 7 bases. Trimming at V came to 6 bases and at J to 1 base, leaving 5 bases not matched to a gene. The CDR3 contains 14 residues. Looked up from germline, CDR1 is SGHRS and CDR2 is YFSETQ. Written as DNA, the CDR3 is TGCGCCAGCACCGAGGGGGCCGGCACAGATACGCAGTATTTT. Translation: CASTEGAGTDTQYF.

The rearrangement uses TRBV19 and TRBJ2-1, with TRBD2 identical over 7 bases. Germline loops: CDR1 LNHDA, CDR2 SQIVND (reference sequence). This CDR3 spans 11 amino acids. J was trimmed by 10 bases and V by 6 bases; bases with no gene match: 3. The CDR3 region is CASRERGEQFF. As DNA, the CDR3 is TGTGCCAGTAGAGAGCGGGGAGAGCAGTTCTTC.

The chain couples TRBV4-3 to TRBJ1-5; 11 bases map to TRBD1. CDR3 size: 18 residues. CDR1 and CDR2 (germline): LGHNA, YSLEER. After removal of 1 base from V and 6 bases from J, the junction contained 11 bases not matched to a gene. The CDR3, as DNA: TGCGCCAGCAGCCAAGGTCACGGCCCGGGACAGGGGGGTCAGCCCCAGCATTTT. This gives the protein CASSQGHGPGQGGQPQHF.

The J gene is TRBJ1-4, the V gene TRBV5-4; possibly TRBD1 for D (5 bases). Deletions cut 1 base from V and 8 bases from J, with 15 bases between. The germline V gene has CDR1 SGHNT and CDR2 YYREEE (reference sequence). The CDR3 length is 15 residues. CDR3 DNA: TGTGCCAGCAGCTTGAGGGGCGCAGGGAACGAAAAACTGTTTTTT. It is translated as CASSLRGAGNEKLFF.

This chain connects TRBV19 to TRBJ1-2, with TRBD1 as a possible D gene (5 bases). Trimming left V 5 bases short and J 7 bases short, with 23 bases between. CDR1 LNHDA and CDR2 SQIVND come from the germline V gene (reference sequence). The CDR3 contains 16 residues. Here the CDR3 DNA reads TGTGCCAGTAGTTTCATCTGGTCAGGGTCAGGGCTTGGCTACACCTTC. Translated: CASSFIWSGSGLGYTF. The whole variable domain, remainder taken from reference TRBV19 and TRBJ1-2, is DGGITQSPKYLFRKEGQNVTLSCEQNLNHDAMYWYRQDPGQGLRLIYYSQIVNDFQKGDIAEGYSVSREKKESFPLTVTSAQKNPTAFYLCASSFIWSGSGLGYTFGSGTRLTVV.